The clone carrying this T cell receptor (beta chain) came up once. Repertoires were generated with immunoSEQ multiplex PCR, while TCRdb's copy carries only in-frame clones and drops some. The sample includes roughly 460,000 clones, over 85% seen only once; the top ten take roughly 0.87%. This sample was taken from a study of blood T cell repertoires in COVID-19. Enrollment of patients from Seattle took place during active infection, with longitudinal follow-up. V gave up 6 bases and J gave up 2 bases; unmatched junction bases: 3. This CDR3 has 13 residues. CDR1 is MNHNY, CDR2 SVGAGI, per germline (reference sequence).

This TCR was sampled from a man between 18 and 35 years old with COVID-19, enrolled during active disease. Sequenced sample: peripheral blood. The chain links TRBV6-6 to TRBJ2-5; 7 bases fit TRBD2. The CDR3 coding sequence is TGTGCCAGCAGACCGGGACTACAAGAGACCCAGTACTTC. It specifies CASRPGLQETQYF.